This TCR beta chain was sequenced in a study of T cells of healthy individuals. TCRdb recomputed calls from the 5' RACE reads with MiXCR, one row per CDR3 protein. The top ten clones hold about 7.5% of a sample with 65,000 to 95,000 distinct CDR3 sequences, approximately 4.7% of them seen once. The CDR3 covers 12 residues. Germline CDR1 reads MNHEY; CDR2 reads SMNVEV (reference sequence). This clonotype was seen at least ten times. One end of the junction fails to match germline, which may point to a read error. This sequence joins TRBV27 and TRBJ2-3, with 9 bases lining up with TRBD2. The TCR originated in a female donor in good health. CDR3 residues: CASGTSKDTQYF. The DNA of the CDR3 is TGTGCCAGCGGGACTAGCAAAGATACGCAGTATTTT.